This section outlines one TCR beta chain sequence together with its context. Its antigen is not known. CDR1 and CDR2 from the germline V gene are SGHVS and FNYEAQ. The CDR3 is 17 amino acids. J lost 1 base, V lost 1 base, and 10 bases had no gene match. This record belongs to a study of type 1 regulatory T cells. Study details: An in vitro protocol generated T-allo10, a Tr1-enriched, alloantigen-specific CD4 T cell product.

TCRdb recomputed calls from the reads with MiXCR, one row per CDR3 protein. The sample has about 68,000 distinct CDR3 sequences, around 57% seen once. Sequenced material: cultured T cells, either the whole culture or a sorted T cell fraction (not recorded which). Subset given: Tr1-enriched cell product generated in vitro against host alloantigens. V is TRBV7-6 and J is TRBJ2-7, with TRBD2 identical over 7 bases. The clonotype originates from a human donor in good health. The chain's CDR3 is CASSLGSAAGVSYEQYF. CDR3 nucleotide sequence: TGTGCCAGCAGCTTAGGAAGCGCGGCGGGAGTTTCCTACGAGCAGTACTTC.